The entry that follows covers one TCR beta chain sequence. Its antigen remains unknown. The data stem from a study of Tregs in tolerant kidney transplant recipients. Whole-study findings and limits: Changing PCR primers prevented nucleotide comparison between some patients' samples.

Mixed chimerism was transient after nonmyeloablative marrow transplants from related graft donors. Unstimulated regulatory T cells (CD4+CD25+CD127-), CD4+CD25- non-regulatory cells, CD4 and CD8 cells were FACS-sorted from thawed PBMCs. Sequenced by immunoSEQ multiplex PCR; TCRdb stores in-frame clones only, minus some. The repertoire holds 65,000 to 85,000 clones, with about 91% as singletons. The germline CDR1 and CDR2 sequences are SGHVS and FNYEAQ. This CDR3 region has 15 residues. J lost 5 bases, V lost 6 bases, and 11 bases had no gene match. Sequences were derived from CD4+ T cells from blood (PBMCs), sampled 24 months after the transplant. The chain recombines TRBV7-6 with TRBJ2-7, with 9 bases identical to TRBD1. The clonotype comes from a human patient who received a combined kidney and bone marrow transplant. T cells may partly derive from the graft donor. The DNA for the CDR3 is TGTGCCAGCAGAAAGACGGGACAGGGTCTCGACGAGCAGTACTTC. Translating it yields CASRKTGQGLDEQYF.